The 22 T cell receptor beta chains listed next were all sequenced from one sample in a study of identical twins. From the 5' RACE reads, TCRdb called clonotypes with MiXCR, one entry per CDR3 protein. The sample carries 700,000 or so distinct CDR3 sequences, 21% recorded once. The data were also submitted as part of a second study, on T cells expressing NK-cell markers.

The sample comprised PBMCs. The receptor source for this set is a young woman in good health.

This clonotype was detected once. The V gene is TRBV12-3 or TRBV12-4, the J gene TRBJ2-4; 8 bases map to TRBD2. The CDR3 has 12 amino acids. The V segment lost 7 bases and the J segment 8 bases; nucleotides outside the gene matches: 4. The CDR3 region is CASNTGGDIQYF. The CDR3 DNA reads TGTGCCAGCAACACGGGGGGGGACATTCAGTACTTC.

The V call is TRBV7-8, the J call TRBJ2-3; D is possibly TRBD1 or TRBD2 (7 bases each). Germline assignment: CDR1 SGHVS and CDR2 FQNEAQ. The CDR3 is made up of 16 amino acids. V lost 7 bases to trimming and J lost 0 bases, with 17 bases between them. This CDR3 is CASNPPGGGSTDTQYF. The CDR3 DNA reads TGTGCCAGCAACCCCCCAGGGGGGGGTAGCACAGATACGCAGTATTTT.

This clonotype was found a few times. The chain carries TRBV6-5 and TRBJ1-2, with TRBD1 as a possible D gene (5 bases). Germline loops: CDR1 MNHEY, CDR2 SVGAGI. The CDR3 is 14 amino acids. V lost 0 bases and J lost 3, with 8 bases in between. This CDR3 is CASSYSKGDYGYTF. The CDR3 region has the DNA TGTGCCAGCAGTTACTCGAAAGGGGACTATGGCTACACCTTC.

The chain uses TRBV10-2 and TRBJ2-5; 12 nucleotides agree with TRBD2. The V gene's germline CDR1 is WSHSY and CDR2 SAAADI. CDR3 length: 17 amino acids. The V gene end was trimmed by 1 base and the J gene end by 1 base; junction bases not matched to a gene: 4. The CDR3 nucleotides read TGCGCCAGCAGTGAGTTTTGGACTAGCGGGGCCCAAGAGACCCAGTACTTC. Its protein product is CASSEFWTSGAQETQYF.

This clonotype has only a few counts. V usage is TRBV12-3 or TRBV12-4 and J usage is TRBJ2-3; 9 positions agree with TRBD2. The J segment lost 4 bases and the V segment lost 10 bases, leaving 6 bases of the junction unmatched. The CDR3 is 13 residues long. As DNA, the CDR3 is TGTGCCACTTCGCGGGGGGGTTCAGATACGCAGTATTTT. Translated: CATSRGGSDTQYF.

As concerns this clonotype: No conserved phenylalanine or tryptophan ends this CDR3, so it is likely a read error. The rearrangement joins TRBV6-5 to TRBJ2-7; D is unresolved. The CDR3 spans 14 residues. Trimming removed 2 bases from V and 5 bases from J, with 13 bases in between. Germline V lookup: CDR1 MNHEY, CDR2 SVGAGI. The CDR3 DNA is TGTGCCAGCAGTTACGCCGGGCCTCGCCACGAGCAGTACTTA. This encodes CASSYAGPRHEQYL.

This rearrangement joins TRBV5-1 to TRBJ2-1; a possible D gene is TRBD2 (6 bases). Germline CDR1 SGHRS, CDR2 YFSETQ. V lost 0 bases and J 11 bases, leaving 9 bases between the germline ends. This CDR3 has 12 amino acids. CDR3 sequence reads: CASSLAAGQQFF. The CDR3 coding sequence is TGCGCCAGCAGCTTGGCGGCGGGGCAGCAGTTCTTC.

There are a few counts of this clonotype. The chain employs TRBV4-1 and TRBJ2-1; the D gene is possibly TRBD2 (5 bases). Trimming took 4 bases from V and 1 from J, leaving 14 bases between them. Per germline, CDR1 MGHRA and CDR2 YSYEKL. The CDR3 contains 16 residues. Here the CDR3 DNA reads TGCGCCAGCAGCCGAGAGGACTTACTTTCCTACAATGAGCAGTTCTTC. Amino acids: CASSREDLLSYNEQFF.

The rearrangement links TRBV20-1 to TRBJ2-2; TRBD2 agrees at 8 bases. Germline V lookup: CDR1 DFQATT, CDR2 SNEGSKA (reference sequence). Losses at the gene ends were 0 bases for V and 1 base for J; bases not matched to a gene: 4. The CDR3 sequence is 16 residues long. CDR3 sequence: CSARDLRGGNTGELFF. The CDR3 coding sequence is TGCAGTGCTAGAGATCTCCGGGGGGGGAACACCGGGGAGCTGTTTTTT.

The chain couples TRBV6-2 or TRBV6-3 to TRBJ2-5, with TRBD2 matching over 8 bases. Trimming removed 5 bases from V and 4 bases from J; junction bases left unmatched: 6. CDR1 is MNHEY, CDR2 SVGEGT, per germline. The length of the CDR3 is 14 residues. The CDR3 coding sequence is TGTGCCAGCAGTAGACTAAGCGGGGGAGAGACCCAGTACTTC. This encodes CASSRLSGGETQYF.

This clonotype showed up just a few times. This rearrangement joins TRBV6-4 to TRBJ2-7; TRBD1 matches 8 bases. The germline V gene has CDR1 MRHNA and CDR2 SNTAGT. This CDR3 region has 15 residues. V lost 3 bases and J lost 4; bases outside the gene matches: 8. The CDR3 bases are TGTGCCAGCAGTGAAGGGGGACAGGCGGGATACGAGCAGTACTTC. Amino acid sequence: CASSEGGQAGYEQYF.

This chain connects TRBV11-1 to TRBJ1-5, with D possibly matching TRBD1 (5 bases). The germline V and J ends were trimmed by 3 bases and 0 bases, with 21 bases remaining between them. The germline CDR1 and CDR2 sequences are SGHAT and FQDESV (reference sequence). The CDR3 sequence is 19 residues long. CDR3 amino acids: CASSFGSGGDPYSNQPQHF. The CDR3 DNA is TGTGCCAGCAGCTTTGGTTCCGGTGGGGACCCTTATAGCAATCAGCCCCAGCATTTT. The full variable domain, in which reference TRBV11-1 and TRBJ1-5 provide the parts outside the CDR3, is EAEVAQSPRYKITEKSQAVAFWCDPISGHATLYWYRQILGQGPELLVQFQDESVVDDSQLPKDRFSAERLKGVDSTLKIQPAELGDSAMYLCASSFGSGGDPYSNQPQHFGDGTRLSIL.

This clonotype was seen more than once but under ten times. The V gene is TRBV7-9, the J gene TRBJ2-1; the D is unclear. This CDR3 is 16 amino acids long. V was trimmed by 5 bases and J by 1 base, leaving 15 bases between them. Germline V gene sequence: CDR1 SEHNR, CDR2 FQNEAQ (reference sequence). The CDR3 DNA is TGTGCCAGCAGCCCCCCCCGTCCCGGGTCCTACAATGAGCAGTTCTTC. Protein product: CASSPPRPGSYNEQFF. Looking up the rest from reference TRBV7-9 and TRBJ2-1 gives the full variable domain: DTGVSQNPRHKITKRGQNVTFRCDPISEHNRLYWYRQTLGQGPEFLTYFQNEAQLEKSRLLSDRFSAERPKGSFSTLEIQRTEQGDSAMYLCASSPPRPGSYNEQFFGPGTRLTVL.

CDR3: CASSTTAEKNIQYF. CDR3 DNA: TGTGCCAGCAGCACGACAGCGGAAAAAAACATTCAGTACTTC. V gene TRBV7-2 combines with J gene TRBJ2-4, with D perhaps assigned TRBD1 or TRBD2 (5 bases each). V lost 5 bases and J lost 4, with 12 bases in between. The CDR3 totals 14 residues. Germline V CDR1 and CDR2: SGHTA, FQGNSA.

The chain combines TRBV4-3 with TRBJ2-1, with D uncertain. Trimming shortened V by 1 base and J by 7 bases, and 11 bases separated the two germline ends. Germline values: CDR1 LGHNA, CDR2 YSLEER. The CDR3 sequence is 14 residues long. This chain's CDR3 is CASSQGGGWNEQFF. In DNA, the CDR3 is TGCGCCAGCAGCCAAGGCGGTGGGTGGAATGAGCAGTTCTTC.

V is TRBV3-1 and J is TRBJ2-5, with a tentative D call TRBD1 (5 bases). Germline CDR1 LGHDT, CDR2 YNNKEL (reference sequence). V lost 0 bases to trimming and J lost 3 bases, with 11 bases between them. CDR3 length: 15 residues. The CDR3 coding sequence is TGTGCCAGCAGCCAAGATGGGGCGAGGAAAGAGACCCAGTACTTC. Translation: CASSQDGARKETQYF.

This clonotype was found many times. This chain uses TRBV10-3 with TRBJ2-7; 7 nucleotides match TRBD1. Trimming took 6 bases from V and 3 from J; bases not matched to a gene: 8. There are 14 residues in the CDR3. CDR1 and CDR2 from the germline V gene are ENHRY and SYGVKD. CDR3 in DNA: TGTGCCATCAGCGGAGAACAGGGGAACTACGAGCAGTACTTC. This sequence encodes CAISGEQGNYEQYF.

In this sample, this clonotype turned up a few times. The chain uses TRBV10-3 and TRBJ2-5; perhaps TRBD2 as D (6 bases). The CDR3 covers 16 residues. Germline-derived CDR1 and CDR2 are ENHRY and SYGVKD. Trimming shortened V by 3 bases and J by 5 bases, and 19 bases separated the two germline ends. CDR3 amino acids: CAISDTNGGLRETQYF. The DNA of the CDR3 is TGTGCCATCAGTGATACGAACGGGGGTCTGAGGGAGACCCAGTACTTC.

This clonotype was detected a few times. The chain is built from TRBV5-1 and TRBJ2-3; TRBD2 agrees at 9 bases. The CDR3 has 14 residues. V dropped 7 bases and J dropped 4; count of bases not matched to a gene: 7. The germline V gene encodes CDR1 SGHRS and CDR2 YFSETQ. The CDR3 loop is CASGHGGRADTQYF. In DNA, the CDR3 is TGCGCCAGCGGACACGGCGGGAGGGCAGATACGCAGTATTTT.

The chain employs TRBV5-1 and TRBJ2-1; D call uncertain. Germline V gene lookup returns CDR1 SGHRS and CDR2 YFSETQ. Trimming stripped 0 bases from V and 7 bases from J, with 14 bases between. This CDR3 spans 15 amino acids. The CDR3 bases are TGCGCCAGCAGCTTGGCCGAAGTAGTGAGTAATGAGCAGTTCTTC. Its translation: CASSLAEVVSNEQFF.

This clonotype was detected only a few times. The chain has TRBV12-3 or TRBV12-4 and TRBJ2-3; D is unresolved. The CDR3 runs to 14 residues. V was pared by 2 bases and J by 0 bases, with 6 bases between. The CDR3 region is CASSLPISTDTQYF. The CDR3 DNA reads as TGTGCCAGCAGTTTACCCATAAGCACAGATACGCAGTATTTT.

The V gene is TRBV20-1, the J gene TRBJ2-7, with 7 bases identical to TRBD1. J gave up 6 bases and V 2 bases, and 10 bases lay outside the gene matches. The germline CDR1 and CDR2 sequences are DFQATT and SNEGSKA (reference sequence). The CDR3 is 14 residues long. This CDR3 reads CSARSRGRMGEQYF. The CDR3 nucleotides read TGCAGTGCTAGAAGTAGGGGGCGTATGGGCGAGCAGTACTTC.